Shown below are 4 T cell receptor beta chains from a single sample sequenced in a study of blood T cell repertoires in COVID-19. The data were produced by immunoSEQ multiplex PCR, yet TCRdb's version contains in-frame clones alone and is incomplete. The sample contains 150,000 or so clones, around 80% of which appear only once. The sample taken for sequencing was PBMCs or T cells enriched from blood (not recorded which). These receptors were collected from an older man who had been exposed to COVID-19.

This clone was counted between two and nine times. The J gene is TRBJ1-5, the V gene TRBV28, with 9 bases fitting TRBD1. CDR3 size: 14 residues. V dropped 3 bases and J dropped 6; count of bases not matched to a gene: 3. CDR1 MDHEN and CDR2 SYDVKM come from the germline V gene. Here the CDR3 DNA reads TGTGCCAGCAGTTTTGGGACAGGGACTCAGCCCCAGCATTTT. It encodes CASSFGTGTQPQHF.

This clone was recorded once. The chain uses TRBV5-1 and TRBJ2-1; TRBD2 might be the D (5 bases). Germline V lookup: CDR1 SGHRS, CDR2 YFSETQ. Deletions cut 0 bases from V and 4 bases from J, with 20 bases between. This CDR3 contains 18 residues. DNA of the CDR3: TGCGCCAGCAGCTTGGTTTCCCACGGAGGCCCCCCTTACAATGAGCAGTTCTTC. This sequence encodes CASSLVSHGGPPYNEQFF.

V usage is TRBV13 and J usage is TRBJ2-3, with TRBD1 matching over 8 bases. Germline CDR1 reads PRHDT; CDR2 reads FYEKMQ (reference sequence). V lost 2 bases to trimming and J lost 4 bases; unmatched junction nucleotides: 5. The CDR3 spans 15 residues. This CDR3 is CASSLQGAFSDTQYF. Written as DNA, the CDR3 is TGTGCCAGCAGCTTACAGGGGGCGTTTTCAGATACGCAGTATTTT.

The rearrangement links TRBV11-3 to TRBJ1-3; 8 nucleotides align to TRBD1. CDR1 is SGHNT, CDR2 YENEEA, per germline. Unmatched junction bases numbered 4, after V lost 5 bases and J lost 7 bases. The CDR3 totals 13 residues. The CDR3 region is CASSVQGANTIYF. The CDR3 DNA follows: TGTGCCAGCAGCGTGCAGGGGGCCAACACCATATATTTT.